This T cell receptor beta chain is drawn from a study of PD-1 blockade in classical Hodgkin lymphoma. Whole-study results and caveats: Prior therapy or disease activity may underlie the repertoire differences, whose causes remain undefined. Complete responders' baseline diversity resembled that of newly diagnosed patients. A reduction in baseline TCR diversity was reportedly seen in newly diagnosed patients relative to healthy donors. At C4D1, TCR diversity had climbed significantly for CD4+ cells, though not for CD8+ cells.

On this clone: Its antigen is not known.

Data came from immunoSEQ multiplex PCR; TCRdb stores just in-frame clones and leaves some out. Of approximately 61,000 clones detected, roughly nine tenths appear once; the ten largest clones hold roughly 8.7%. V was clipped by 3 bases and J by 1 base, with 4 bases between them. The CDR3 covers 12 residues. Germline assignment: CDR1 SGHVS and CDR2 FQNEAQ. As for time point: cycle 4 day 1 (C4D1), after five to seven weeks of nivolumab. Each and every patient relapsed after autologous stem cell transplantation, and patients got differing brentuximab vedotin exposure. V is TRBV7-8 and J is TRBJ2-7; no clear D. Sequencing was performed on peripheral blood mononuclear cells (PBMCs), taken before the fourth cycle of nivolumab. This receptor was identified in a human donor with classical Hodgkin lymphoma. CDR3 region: CASSFPSYEQYF. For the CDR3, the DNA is TGTGCCAGCAGCTTCCCTTCCTACGAGCAGTACTTC.